The 17 T cell receptor beta chains below all came from one sample that was sequenced in a study of CD8 T cells in ankylosing spondylitis. TCRdb independently ran MiXCR on the 5' RACE reads; one entry per CDR3 protein. The sample consists of more than 150,000 distinct CDR3 sequences, 18% of them appearing once. The sample was blood, either unsorted or a sorted T cell fraction (not recorded which). These receptors were collected from a male donor aged 10 to 35 with ankylosing spondylitis or in good health (not recorded which).

This clonotype appeared many times. CDR3 region: CSVEEPYNNYGYTF. DNA of the CDR3: TGCAGCGTTGAAGAGCCCTATAATAACTATGGCTACACCTTC. This chain links TRBV29-1 with TRBJ1-2; the D is unclear. CDR3 size: 14 residues. The ends were cut back, 0 bases at V and 1 base at J, with 9 bases in the middle. Germline values: CDR1 SQVTM, CDR2 ANQGSEA.

This clonotype occurred many times. The chain has TRBV7-9 and TRBJ2-7, with 10 bases fitting TRBD1. Germline-derived CDR1 and CDR2 are SEHNR and FQNEAQ (reference sequence). J lost 2 bases, V lost 6 bases, and 7 bases had no gene match. This CDR3 comprises 15 residues. This CDR3 reads CASRPGQGETYEQYV. In DNA form, the CDR3 reads TGTGCCAGCAGACCTGGACAGGGGGAAACCTACGAGCAGTACGTC.

This clonotype showed up many times. The chain has TRBV20-1 and TRBJ2-1; D perhaps matches TRBD1 (5 bases). V shed 0 bases and J shed 3 bases, with 9 bases lying between them. The CDR3 is 14 residues long. Germline loops: CDR1 DFQATT, CDR2 SNEGSKA (reference sequence). In nucleotides, the CDR3 is TGCAGTGCTAGAGATGGGGCGGACTACAATGAGCAGTTCTTC. Translation gives CSARDGADYNEQFF.

This clonotype was recorded at least ten times. V gene TRBV12-5 combines with J gene TRBJ1-5, with 8 bases fitting TRBD1. V lost 6 bases, J lost 4 bases, and 8 bases stayed unmatched. This CDR3 comprises 15 residues. The V gene's germline CDR1 is LGHNT and CDR2 FRNRAP. This chain's CDR3 is CASGRDRSRNQPQHF. CDR3 nucleotides: TGTGCTAGTGGCCGGGACAGGAGCCGAAATCAGCCCCAGCATTTT.

This clonotype was recorded many times. V gene TRBV20-1 combines with J gene TRBJ2-3; 13 nucleotides agree with TRBD2. The trim removed 5 bases at V and 0 bases at J, leaving 11 bases unmatched. Germline values: CDR1 DFQATT, CDR2 SNEGSKA (reference sequence). The CDR3 is 18 residues long. CDR3 in DNA: TGCAGTGCTGAGTTCGGACTAGCGGGAGTGAGTAGCACAGATACGCAGTATTTT. Translated, it gives CSAEFGLAGVSSTDTQYF.

This clonotype occurred many times. The chain is built from TRBV7-8 and TRBJ2-1; 8 bases agree with TRBD2. The germline CDR1 and CDR2 sequences are SGHVS and FQNEAQ. The ends lost 5 bases at V and 9 bases at J; junction bases unmatched: 12. This CDR3 has 15 amino acids. CDR3 protein: CASSHLAGGGGEQFF. The CDR3 DNA reads as TGTGCCAGCAGCCACCTAGCGGGTGGAGGAGGTGAGCAGTTCTTC.

This chain joins TRBV20-1 and TRBJ1-2; 7 nucleotides agree with TRBD1. V dropped 5 bases and J dropped 6; count of bases not matched to a gene: 12. The CDR3 loop spans 14 amino acids. Per germline, CDR1 DFQATT and CDR2 SNEGSKA (reference sequence). The CDR3: CSAPRTGAINGYTF. The CDR3, as DNA: TGCAGTGCTCCACGGACAGGCGCCATCAATGGCTACACCTTC.

This clonotype was seen at least ten times. The chain joins TRBV20-1 to TRBJ1-1, with a tentative D call TRBD1 (5 bases). This CDR3 spans 15 amino acids. The V gene lost 3 bases and the J gene lost 3 bases, with 17 bases spanning the gap. The germline V gene has CDR1 DFQATT and CDR2 SNEGSKA (reference sequence). CDR3 coding DNA: TGCAGTGCTAGTACCGGACAACGTTTTTACACTGAAGCTTTCTTT. This encodes CSASTGQRFYTEAFF.

V gene TRBV5-1 combines with J gene TRBJ2-7, with 14 bases fitting TRBD2. The germline V gene encodes CDR1 SGHRS and CDR2 YFSETQ. This CDR3 comprises 17 residues. J was trimmed by 0 bases and V by 4 bases; bases with no gene match: 6. The CDR3 coding sequence is TGCGCCAGCAGCCCAGGACTAGCGGGAGGCTACTCCTACGAGCAGTACTTC. As protein: CASSPGLAGGYSYEQYF.

This clonotype was seen many times. The genes are TRBV15 and TRBJ2-2; D may be TRBD1 or TRBD2 (6 bases each). The CDR3 has 14 residues. V was trimmed by 2 bases and J by 6 bases, leaving 10 bases between them. Germline V gene sequence: CDR1 LNHNV, CDR2 YYDKDF (reference sequence). CDR3: CATSRQGRSGELFF. CDR3 bases: TGTGCCACCAGCAGACAGGGGAGGTCCGGGGAGCTGTTTTTT.

This clonotype was seen more than once but under ten times. The chain carries TRBV12-3 or TRBV12-4 and TRBJ2-1, with 9 positions matching TRBD1. The V and J ends lost 2 bases and 6 bases, in that order; junction bases with no gene match: 11. The CDR3 is made up of 17 amino acids. DNA of the CDR3: TGTGCCAGCAGTTTATGGGCGGGACAGGGTGGCGGCAATGAGCAGTTCTTC. This translates into CASSLWAGQGGGNEQFF.

At least ten counts were recorded for this clonotype. The rearrangement uses TRBV20-1 and TRBJ1-1; 7 positions agree with TRBD1. The ends lost 4 bases at V and 4 bases at J; junction bases unmatched: 6. The germline V gene encodes CDR1 DFQATT and CDR2 SNEGSKA (reference sequence). This CDR3 comprises 13 residues. The CDR3 is CSATPGGITEAFF. Written as DNA, the CDR3 is TGCAGTGCTACCCCAGGGGGTATCACTGAAGCTTTCTTT.

This clonotype was seen repeatedly, ten times or more. The chain recombines TRBV7-2 with TRBJ2-1; D uncertain. There are 13 residues in the CDR3. V lost 4 bases and J 10 bases, leaving 14 bases between the germline ends. In germline, CDR1 is SGHTA, CDR2 FQGNSA. The CDR3 protein is CASSSRRLLEQFF. Here the CDR3 DNA reads TGTGCCAGCAGCTCCCGACGACTCTTAGAGCAGTTCTTC.

This clonotype was found many times. V is TRBV5-1 and J is TRBJ2-1, with 9 nucleotides matching TRBD2. The CDR3 is made up of 15 amino acids. The germline gives CDR1 SGHRS, CDR2 YFSETQ. With V trimmed by 1 base and J by 5 bases, 4 bases remained unmatched. The CDR3 DNA sequence: TGCGCCAGCAGCTTGCGGACTAGCGTTGACAATGAGCAGTTCTTC. This codes for CASSLRTSVDNEQFF. The complete variable domain, with remaining parts taken from reference TRBV5-1 and TRBJ2-1, reads KAGVTQTPRYLIKTRGQQVTLSCSPISGHRSVSWYQQTPGQGLQFLFEYFSETQRNKGNFPGRFSGRQFSNSRSEMNVSTLELGDSALYLCASSLRTSVDNEQFFGPGTRLTVL.

V and J are TRBV13 and TRBJ2-7; 7 nucleotides line up with TRBD2. The ends lost 5 bases at V and 5 bases at J; junction bases unmatched: 3. Germline CDR1 reads PRHDT; CDR2 reads FYEKMQ (reference sequence). This CDR3 is built from 12 residues. DNA for the CDR3: TGTGCCAGCAGCATCCGGGAGGACGAGCAGTACTTC. Its protein product is CASSIREDEQYF.

Many counts were recorded for this clonotype. The chain recombines TRBV5-1 with TRBJ2-4; either TRBD1 or TRBD2 may fit D (5 bases each). The V gene lost 0 bases and the J gene lost 8 bases, with 12 bases spanning the gap. Germline V gene data show CDR1 as SGHRS and CDR2 as YFSETQ. The CDR3 is 14 amino acids. The CDR3 nucleotides are TGCGCCAGCAGCTTGGTGGGGGAGTATTACATTCAGTACTTC. Its protein product is CASSLVGEYYIQYF.

This clonotype occurred many times. The chain uses TRBV6-5 and TRBJ2-7; 9 bases are shared with TRBD1. This CDR3 has 15 amino acids. Germline V gene sequence: CDR1 MNHEY, CDR2 SVGAGI. The trim removed 5 bases at V and 5 bases at J, leaving 10 bases unmatched. This chain's CDR3 is CASSGSGTGRNEQYF. As DNA, the CDR3 is TGTGCCAGCAGTGGATCCGGGACAGGGAGGAACGAGCAGTACTTC.